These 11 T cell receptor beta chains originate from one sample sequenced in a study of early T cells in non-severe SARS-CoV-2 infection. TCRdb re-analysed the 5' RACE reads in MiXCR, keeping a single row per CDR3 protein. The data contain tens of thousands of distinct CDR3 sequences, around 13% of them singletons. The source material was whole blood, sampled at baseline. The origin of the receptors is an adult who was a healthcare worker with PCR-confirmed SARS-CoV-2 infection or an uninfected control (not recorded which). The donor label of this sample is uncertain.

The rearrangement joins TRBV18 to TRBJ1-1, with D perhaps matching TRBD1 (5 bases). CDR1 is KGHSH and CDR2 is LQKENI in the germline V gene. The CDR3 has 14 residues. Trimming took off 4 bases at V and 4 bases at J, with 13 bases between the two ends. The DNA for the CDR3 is TGTGCCAGCTCACAGCTCAGGGACGTCACTGAAGCTTTCTTT. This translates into CASSQLRDVTEAFF. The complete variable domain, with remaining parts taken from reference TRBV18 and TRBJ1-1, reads NAGVMQNPRHLVRRRGQEARLRCSPMKGHSHVYWYRQLPEEGLKFMVYLQKENIIDESGMPKERFSAEFPKEGPSILRIQQVVRGDSAAYFCASSQLRDVTEAFFGQGTRLTVV.

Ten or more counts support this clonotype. The CDR3 bases are TGTGCCAGCAGCTCGAGCCAGGACAGGCTGAAAGGGGAGACCCAGTACTTC. Translation: CASSSSQDRLKGETQYF. V is TRBV13 and J is TRBJ2-5, with 7 positions matching TRBD1. Germline V gives CDR1 PRHDT, CDR2 FYEKMQ (reference sequence). This CDR3 comprises 17 residues. Trimming took 4 bases from V and 5 from J; bases not matched to a gene: 16.

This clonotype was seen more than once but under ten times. The CDR3 DNA sequence: TGTGCCAGCAGCCAGACAGTCGCATTGGCCAAAAACATTCAGTACTTC. Its translation: CASSQTVALAKNIQYF. The chain is built from TRBV27 and TRBJ2-4; D perhaps matches TRBD1 (5 bases). The CDR3 is 16 amino acids. The germline gives CDR1 MNHEY, CDR2 SMNVEV (reference sequence). Trimming shortened V by 6 bases and J by 1 base, and 16 bases separated the two germline ends.

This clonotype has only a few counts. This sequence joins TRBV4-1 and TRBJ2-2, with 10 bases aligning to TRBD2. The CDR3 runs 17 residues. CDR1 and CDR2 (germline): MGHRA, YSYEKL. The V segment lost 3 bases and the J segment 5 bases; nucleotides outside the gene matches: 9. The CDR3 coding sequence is TGCGCCAGCAGCCAGGCCCCCAAGCGGGGGGGGACCGGGGAGCTGTTTTTT. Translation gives CASSQAPKRGGTGELFF.

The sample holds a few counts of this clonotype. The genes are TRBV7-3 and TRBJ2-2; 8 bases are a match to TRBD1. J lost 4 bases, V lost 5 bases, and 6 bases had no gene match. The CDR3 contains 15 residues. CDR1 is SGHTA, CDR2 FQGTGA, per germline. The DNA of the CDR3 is TGTGCCAGCAGCCCCCCGGGACAGGCCACCGGGGAGCTGTTTTTT. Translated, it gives CASSPPGQATGELFF.

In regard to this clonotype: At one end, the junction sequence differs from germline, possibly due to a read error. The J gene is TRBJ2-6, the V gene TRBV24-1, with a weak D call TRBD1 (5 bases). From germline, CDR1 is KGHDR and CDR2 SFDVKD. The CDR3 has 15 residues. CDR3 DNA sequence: TGTGCCACCAGTGATAACATGGCTGGGGCCAACGTCCTGATTTTC. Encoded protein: CATSDNMAGANVLIF.

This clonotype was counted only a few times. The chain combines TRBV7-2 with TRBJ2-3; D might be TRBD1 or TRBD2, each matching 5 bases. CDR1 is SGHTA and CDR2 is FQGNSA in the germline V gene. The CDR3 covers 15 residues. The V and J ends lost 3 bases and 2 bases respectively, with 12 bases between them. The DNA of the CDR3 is TGTGCCAGCAGCTTGGGACCTCAAATCACAGATACGCAGTATTTT. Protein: CASSLGPQITDTQYF.

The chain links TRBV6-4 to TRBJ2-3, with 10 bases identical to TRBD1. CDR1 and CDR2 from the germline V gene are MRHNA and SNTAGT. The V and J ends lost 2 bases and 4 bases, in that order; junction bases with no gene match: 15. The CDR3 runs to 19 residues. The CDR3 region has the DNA TGTGCCAGCAGTGACCCCGACAGGGGGCGAATCGAGCCCGCAGATACGCAGTATTTT. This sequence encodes CASSDPDRGRIEPADTQYF.

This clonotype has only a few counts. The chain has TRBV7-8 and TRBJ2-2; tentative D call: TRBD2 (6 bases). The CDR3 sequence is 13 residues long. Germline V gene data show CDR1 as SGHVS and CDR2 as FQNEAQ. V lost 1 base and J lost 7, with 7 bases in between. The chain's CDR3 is CASSLEGGGELFF. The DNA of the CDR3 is TGTGCCAGCAGCTTAGAGGGAGGCGGGGAGCTGTTTTTT.

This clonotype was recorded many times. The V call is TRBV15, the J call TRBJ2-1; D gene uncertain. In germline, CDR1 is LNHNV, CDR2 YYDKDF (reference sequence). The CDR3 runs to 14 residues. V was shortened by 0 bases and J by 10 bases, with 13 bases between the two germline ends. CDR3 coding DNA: TGTGCCACCAGCAGAGATGCCGGGTCGGACGAGCAGTTCTTC. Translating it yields CATSRDAGSDEQFF.

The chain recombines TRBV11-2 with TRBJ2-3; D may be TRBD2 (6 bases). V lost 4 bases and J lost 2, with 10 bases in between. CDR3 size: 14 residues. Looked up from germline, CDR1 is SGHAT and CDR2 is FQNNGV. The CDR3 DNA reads TGTGCCAGCAGCTCCGGGACTTTCACAGATACGCAGTATTTT. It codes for CASSSGTFTDTQYF.